This T cell receptor beta chain was identified during a study of regulatory T cells in long-lasting Graves disease (dated by TCRdb to the early 2020s). For the wider study: Patients with newly diagnosed Graves' disease had been on antithyroid drugs for under 3 months. The study took place in China and was registered as a clinical trial. Patients with persistent Graves' disease were compared with patients with newly diagnosed Graves' disease using TCR sequencing and RNA sequencing of peripheral blood. A total of roughly 33 samples were covered by TCR sequencing, comprising roughly 13 persistent and around 20 newly diagnosed Graves' disease patients. The paper's findings and limits, for the study overall: More public clonotypes were shared among persistent patients (over 2,500) than among newly diagnosed patients (over 900). As a limitation, the authors acknowledged that the small sample size may reduce accuracy. Only the TCR beta chain was sequenced and analyzed. Preferential use of TRBV28, TRBJ1-2 and TRBJ2-5 was observed in persistent disease, whereas TRBV20-1 and TRBJ2-1 were favored in newly diagnosed disease. Because the primary lesion, thyroid tissue, could not be accessed, the study looked at peripheral blood alone. Compared with newly diagnosed patients, patients with persistent Graves' disease had lower TCR Shannon entropy and fewer highly expanded clones, which suggests clonal expansion.

This clonotype was recorded at least ten times. It lacks a known antigen. Base qualities are not at hand, and no much larger clone is one base apart. From the cysteine up to the phenylalanine, the CDR3 has a length of 15 residues. Here the CDR3 DNA is all that survives: 45 bases in frame from base 1. CDR1 and CDR2 (ENHRY, SYGVKD) derive from the germline V gene. Unmatched junction bases come to 8, with V trimmed by 8 bases and J by 2 bases. According to the study, the label for this sample's time point signals: newly diagnosed GD, antithyroid drugs for less than 3 months. For both TCR sequencing and RNA sequencing, RNA was extracted from PBMCs in TRIzol. Graves' disease was diagnosed according to American Thyroid Association guidelines. Recruitment of patients was carried out at an endocrinology department in Xi'an, China. From each patient, approximately 9 milliliters of peripheral blood was collected into an EDTA anticoagulant tube. Ficoll Paque Plus density gradient separation was used to isolate PBMCs, and no further T cell sorting was done. An Agilent 2100 Bioanalyzer and agarose gel were used to assess RNA quality, and a NanoDrop 2000 was used to measure RNA concentration.

Library method: multiplex PCR. The reads were generated on an Illumina HiSeq 4000. iRepertoire HTBI primers and Arm-PCR amplification of CDR3 regions were used to construct TCR beta libraries. Before sequencing, the PCR products underwent gel purification. For the original study's pipeline: Gene usage analysis of CDR3 amino acid clonotypes used the approximately 62 TRBV and 14 to 15 TRBJ segments found across samples. COPE and FqMerger were used to merge filtered high-quality paired reads into contigs. BLAST was used to align contigs to the IMGT TRBV, TRBD and TRBJ reference genes, and CDR3 was defined following IMGT. Highly expanded clones were defined as clonotypes with a frequency above 0.1%. Shannon entropy was used to measure repertoire diversity, and the Gini coefficient was used to measure V-J evenness. Public clonotypes were defined as clonotypes shared by more than one individual. TCRdb redid the processing of the public reads, applying fastp at Q25 and MiXCR, and retained in-frame beta chains. Rows matching on CDR3 protein sequence are summarized as one entry with the most common DNA and genes. These V and J calls originate from TCRdb's pipeline instead of the authors' own analysis. Counted in this sample were about 360,000 distinct CDR3 sequences; roughly 16% of them appeared once. Jointly, the top ten make up 20% to 25% of the sample.

These data were likewise used in another study, on T cells in Graves' hyperthyroidism and ophthalmopathy. That second report states: A patient counted as having stable Graves' hyperthyroidism if no progression to ophthalmopathy occurred over 18 months of follow-up. The hyperthyroidism patients were between 18 and 65 years old and newly diagnosed, with a disease duration of less than 2 months. Patients with uncontrolled infections, other autoimmune diseases, pregnancy or lactation were excluded. Diagnoses were based on clinical symptoms, serum thyroxine and TRAb, thyroid ultrasound and orbital computed tomography. A first-round RT-PCR of the TCR CDR3 used the HTBI primer set with the Qiagen OneStep RT-PCR kit. Most expanded thyroid clonotypes (frequency above 0.001) were also detected in blood, a finding suggesting that blood repertoires may reflect thyroid immune responses. In cross-validation, a model built on a 13 V-J signature told ophthalmopathy apart from stable hyperthyroidism with under 90% sensitivity and approximately 81% specificity, and in testing the same model reached 80%/75%. In validation, progression to ophthalmopathy was predicted by the model with roughly 69% sensitivity and around 76% specificity, a median of approximately 6.5 months before onset. To identify TCR V-J signatures that set the groups apart, the researchers used a discovery cohort of about a hundred patients, made up of 43 with Graves' ophthalmopathy and 55 to 65 with stable Graves' hyperthyroidism. An independent validation cohort of some 18 hyperthyroidism patients and more than 15 patients who later progressed to ophthalmopathy tested prospective prediction of ophthalmopathy. For training and testing, the 100 or so patients in the discovery cohort were randomly divided in a 7:3 ratio. In addition, the study compared T-cell repertoires in thyroid tissue and in blood from six Graves' hyperthyroidism patients. After sampling, hyperthyroidism patients received methimazole starting at 30 mg daily, and ophthalmopathy patients received high-dose intravenous methylprednisolone. Libraries were constructed in a second round of multiplex PCR, after which size selection and purification were carried out. The libraries were sequenced on an Illumina HiSeq2000 using paired-end 100 bp reads. Raw data were processed with SOAPnuke, discarding reads with adapters, uncalled bases, mean Phred below 15, or no exact constant-primer or identifier match. COPE v1.2.5 was used to merge high-quality paired reads, and clonotypes were defined as unique nucleotide sequences. MiTCR v1.1 was used to align the clonotypes against IMGT TRBV, TRBD and TRBJ reference segments. The analysis included only V-J combinations with a frequency above 0.0001, which together covered roughly 99% of the repertoires. A TCS score was defined as the ratio between F50 (clonal expansion) and ExV (chaos), using BLOSUM62-based TCRdist between CDR3 peptides within each V-J. Welch's t-statistics and random forest reduced just over 500 V-J features to 13, which were used in a naive Bayes classifier (R e1071). No statistical method was used to fix the sample size in advance, and group allocation was not hidden from the investigators. The paper describes TCR Vbeta CDR3 sequencing of 135 peripheral blood samples, made up of 43 ophthalmopathy patients, some 76 hyperthyroidism patients and around 17 progressor patients.

The sequence derives from a woman under 30 with Graves disease. Donor details come from another sample of the same person, matched by shared clones. The chain is made from TRBV10-3 and TRBJ1-2; 10 of the junction bases match TRBD1. The sample was peripheral blood mononuclear cells (PBMCs), taken at new diagnosis, from a patient treated with antithyroid drugs. The bases read TGTGCCATCCTGAAAGGGACAGGGGACAACTATGGCTACACCTTC. It codes for CAILKGTGDNYGYTF.